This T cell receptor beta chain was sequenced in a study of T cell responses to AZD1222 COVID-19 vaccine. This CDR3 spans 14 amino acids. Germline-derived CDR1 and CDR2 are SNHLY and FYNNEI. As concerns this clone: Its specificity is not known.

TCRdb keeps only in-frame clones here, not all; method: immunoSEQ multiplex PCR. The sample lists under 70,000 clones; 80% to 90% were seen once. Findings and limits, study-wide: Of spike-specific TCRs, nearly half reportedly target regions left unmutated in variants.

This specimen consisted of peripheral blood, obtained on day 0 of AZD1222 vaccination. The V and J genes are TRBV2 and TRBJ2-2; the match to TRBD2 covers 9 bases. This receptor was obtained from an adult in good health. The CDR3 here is CATAGGGAAGELFF. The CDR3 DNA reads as TGTGCAACCGCGGGCGGGGGGGCCGCCGGGGAGCTGTTTTTT.